This T cell receptor beta chain was profiled in a study of OX40 agonist ivuxolimab in advanced cancers. Overall study context: It was ivuxolimab, an agonistic anti-OX40 (CD134) antibody, that patients were treated with. Hepatocellular carcinoma, melanoma, renal cell or head and neck cancer affected the dose-escalation patients. Prior checkpoint blockade (anti-PD-1, anti-PD-L1 or anti-CTLA-4) was permitted; approximately 40% had it. Points from the study as a whole: CD8+ T cells (on average) carried more expanded clones than CD4+ T cells.

Of note for this clone: Its target is not known.

The table came from immunoSEQ multiplex PCR; TCRdb's copy has only in-frame clones and leaves some out. The sample gives 65,000 to 85,000 clones, approximately 86% of which show up once; roughly 2.4% is in the top ten. This CDR3 has 13 residues. V shed 4 bases and J 5 bases; nucleotides not matched to a gene: 6. Germline CDR1 reads SQVTM; CDR2 reads ANQGSEA. The receptor was isolated from an adult with an advanced solid tumor such as melanoma, head and neck, liver or kidney cancer. This chain joins TRBV29-1 and TRBJ2-5; 8 positions agree with TRBD1. The sequences come from CD4+ or CD8+ T cells sorted from blood, collected in a trial of the OX40 agonist ivuxolimab. The CDR3 DNA follows: TGCAGCGTTGTTGACAGGGGCCGGGAGACCCAGTACTTC. Encoded protein: CSVVDRGRETQYF.